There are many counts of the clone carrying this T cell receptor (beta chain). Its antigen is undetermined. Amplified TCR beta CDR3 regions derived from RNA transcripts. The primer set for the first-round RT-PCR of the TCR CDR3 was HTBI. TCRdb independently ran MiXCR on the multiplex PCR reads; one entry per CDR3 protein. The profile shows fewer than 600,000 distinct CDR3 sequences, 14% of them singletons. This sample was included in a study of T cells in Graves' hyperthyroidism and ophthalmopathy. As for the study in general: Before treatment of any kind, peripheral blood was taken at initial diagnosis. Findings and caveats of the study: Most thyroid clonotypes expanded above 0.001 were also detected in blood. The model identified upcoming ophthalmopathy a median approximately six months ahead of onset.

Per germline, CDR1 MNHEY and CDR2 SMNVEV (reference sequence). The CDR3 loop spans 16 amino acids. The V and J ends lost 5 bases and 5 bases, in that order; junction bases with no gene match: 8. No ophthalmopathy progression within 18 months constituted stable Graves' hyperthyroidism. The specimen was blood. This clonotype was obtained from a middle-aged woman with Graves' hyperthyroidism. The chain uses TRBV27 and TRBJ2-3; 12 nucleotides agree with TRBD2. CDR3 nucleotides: TGTGCCAGCAGTCCCCTAGCGGGAGGGACCATAGATACGCAGTATTTT. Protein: CASSPLAGGTIDTQYF.